The present TCR beta chain was sequenced within a study of blood T cell repertoires in COVID-19. Study summary: The study drew acute and convalescent COVID-19 samples from the United States, Italy and Spain. T cells, B-cell-depleted T cells, or PBMCs supplied cDNA or gDNA.

As handled by the study authors: Scientists estimated how many nucleated cells there were by amplifying reference gene primers. Method: immunoSEQ multiplex PCR; TCRdb's copy keeps in-frame clones and lacks some. V and J calls and clone size are given by that table; D and trimming were obtained from the DNA. The sample lists around 200,000 clones, 86% occurring once. There are 16 residues in the CDR3. V was trimmed by 5 bases and J by 0 bases, leaving 17 bases between them. Germline V gene lookup returns CDR1 MDHEN and CDR2 SYDVKM. This sequence originates from a man in his 70s with active or convalescent COVID-19. Sequenced material: peripheral blood. J is TRBJ2-7 and V is TRBV28, with a tentative D call TRBD1 (5 bases). The CDR3 loop reads CASSTAGASSSYEQYF. CDR3 sequence (DNA): TGTGCCAGCAGTACCGCTGGGGCTTCAAGCTCCTACGAGCAGTACTTC.